The clone carrying this TCR beta chain was found a few times. Its cognate antigen is unknown. These data are taken from a study of CD8 T cells in ankylosing spondylitis. General study results and limits: Earlier authors reported some of these motif variants in reactive arthritis synovial fluid and blood. Clones that were linked to disease were CD8+ and were relatively rare in peripheral blood.

The CDR3 totals 18 residues. CDR1 is MGHRA, CDR2 YSYEKL, per germline. The ends lost 5 bases at V and 3 bases at J; junction bases unmatched: 17. Using quantitative 5'-RACE with molecular barcodes, the authors made TCR beta libraries. Each CDR3 protein gets one entry after TCRdb re-called the 5' RACE reads with MiXCR. Here the sample spans roughly 230,000 distinct CDR3 sequences, 15% to 20% being singletons. The origin of this receptor is a male donor with ankylosing spondylitis or in good health (not recorded which). This chain connects TRBV4-1 to TRBJ2-5; 8 bases line up with TRBD2. Sequenced material: blood, either unsorted or a sorted T cell fraction (not recorded which). The CDR3 here is CASSFSPGLAGEEETQYF. The CDR3 nucleotides are TGCGCCAGCAGCTTCTCCCCCGGGCTAGCGGGCGAAGAAGAGACCCAGTACTTC.